This T cell receptor (beta chain) was documented in a study of tumor-infiltrating lymphocytes in oesophageal squamous cell carcinoma. This clonotype was recorded once. One base away lies a much larger clone, so this may be a sequencing read error. Germline lookup yields CDR1 MDHEN and CDR2 SYDVKM. V dropped 8 bases and J dropped 2 bases, with 7 bases sitting between them. This CDR3 spans 13 amino acids. TCRdb reprocessed the PCR reads via MiXCR and lists one record per CDR3 protein. This repertoire shows 10,000 to 15,000 distinct CDR3 sequences, 45% to 55% found once; its top ten account for around 14%.

The V gene is TRBV28, the J gene TRBJ2-6; D may correspond to TRBD1 or TRBD2 (5 bases each). The sequencing input was normal esophageal tissue next to the tumor. This TCR came from a male donor with esophageal squamous cell carcinoma. CDR3 amino acids: CASGGAGANVLTF. The CDR3 DNA follows: TGTGCCAGCGGGGGTGCTGGGGCCAACGTCCTGACTTTC.